Listed below are T cell receptor beta chains from one sample, sequenced in a study of molecular identifiers for immune sequencing clone quantification. TCRdb redid the calling of the PCR reads with MiXCR, one entry per CDR3 protein. This table has about 640,000 distinct CDR3 sequences, approximately 20% appearing once. Sequencing was done on a sample of naive CD8+ T cells from blood, with Jurkat cell RNA spiked in. These receptors all stem from a human donor in good health. Some libraries in this study had Jurkat cell RNA spiked in. The CDR3 runs from the conserved cysteine through the conserved F or W. Size values are once, few and many counts, or a class for expanded clones, and some rows have none.

J gene | clone size | V gene | CDR3 protein
TRBJ1-5 | many | TRBV6-4 | CASSSTGSSNQPQHF
TRBJ2-2 | few | TRBV12-3/TRBV12-4 | CASSRNFYTGELFF
TRBJ1-5 | few | TRBV27 | CASSSLQGIQPQHF
TRBJ1-1 | many | TRBV6-2/TRBV6-3 | CASSYVSMNTEAFF
TRBJ1-1 | - | TRBV9 | CASSEETGTNTEAFF
TRBJ1-1 | - | TRBV27 | CASSPDRSRKTEAFF
TRBJ2-1 | - | TRBV5-1 | CASSLLTGIDWDEQFF
TRBJ2-5 | many | TRBV5-1 | CASSRDRGQETQYF
TRBJ2-1 | many | TRBV30 | CAWNIAADEQFF
TRBJ2-6 | many | TRBV29-1 | CSVEEGTGGSGANVLTF
TRBJ2-3 | few | TRBV4-3 | CASSQAPGGGGGTDTQYF
TRBJ2-5 | few | TRBV11-2 | CASSQGVRQETQYF
TRBJ1-2 | many | TRBV7-9 | CASSSTVDNYGYTF
TRBJ2-1 | many | TRBV9 | CASSVAGVSYNEQFF
TRBJ1-6 | - | TRBV7-2 | CASSPEGVPYNSPLHF
TRBJ1-3 | many | TRBV6-6 | CAESSDFGNTIYF
TRBJ2-3 | few | TRBV7-6 | CASSHEGPDTQYF
TRBJ2-6 | many | TRBV7-2 | CASSLEGGEDFSGANVLTF
TRBJ1-3 | many | TRBV12-3/TRBV12-4 | CASSPTGPAVSGNTIYF
TRBJ2-3 | many | TRBV12-3/TRBV12-4 | CASSPTPGPTRDTQYF
TRBJ2-1 | - | TRBV28 | CARSLDPGTAFSYNEQFF
TRBJ2-5 | many | TRBV12-3/TRBV12-4 | CASSFSGYGTQYF
TRBJ2-7 | - | TRBV5-1 | CASSLETTYEQYF
TRBJ2-3 | many | TRBV6-2/TRBV6-3 | CASRRGWGTDTQYF
TRBJ2-1 | few | TRBV27 | CASSFDSPYNEQFF
TRBJ2-3 | many | TRBV4-1 | CASSQVFGGGATDTQYF
TRBJ1-4 | - | TRBV12-3/TRBV12-4 | CAGSSAGQSQEKLFF
TRBJ2-2 | few | TRBV6-5 | CASRAQGLAGELFF
TRBJ2-7 | many | TRBV6-5 | CASSYSSSGTYEQYF
TRBJ1-5 | few | TRBV3-1 | CASSQTPPWPQHF
TRBJ2-2 | many | TRBV20-1 | CSASGERDTGELFF
TRBJ2-2 | many | TRBV29-1 | CSVDKRNTGELFF
TRBJ2-3 | many | TRBV7-9 | CASRLHTGNTDTQYF
TRBJ2-7 | - | TRBV4-3 | CASSPGLLTYEQYF
TRBJ2-1 | many | TRBV29-1 | CSVEGLAGSYNEQFF
TRBJ1-1 | - | TRBV3-1 | CASKGWGDTEAFF
TRBJ1-1 | few | TRBV6-2/TRBV6-3 | CASRGQGAALNTEAFF
TRBJ2-7 | few | TRBV10-3 | CAIGGGSSYEQYF
TRBJ2-2 | - | TRBV7-8 | CASSLVVRSTGELFF
TRBJ2-1 | - | TRBV29-1 | CSAQGATFQGNEQFF
TRBJ1-1 | many | TRBV7-2 | CASSLEKIGGTEAFF
TRBJ2-3 | many | TRBV5-3 | CARSARDLGPSTDTQYF
TRBJ1-2 | - | TRBV19 | CASQGHPWRGYTF
TRBJ2-5 | few | TRBV25-1 | CASSESLAGVAGQETQYF
TRBJ2-7 | - | TRBV4-1 | CASSQGWTGGNLNEQYF